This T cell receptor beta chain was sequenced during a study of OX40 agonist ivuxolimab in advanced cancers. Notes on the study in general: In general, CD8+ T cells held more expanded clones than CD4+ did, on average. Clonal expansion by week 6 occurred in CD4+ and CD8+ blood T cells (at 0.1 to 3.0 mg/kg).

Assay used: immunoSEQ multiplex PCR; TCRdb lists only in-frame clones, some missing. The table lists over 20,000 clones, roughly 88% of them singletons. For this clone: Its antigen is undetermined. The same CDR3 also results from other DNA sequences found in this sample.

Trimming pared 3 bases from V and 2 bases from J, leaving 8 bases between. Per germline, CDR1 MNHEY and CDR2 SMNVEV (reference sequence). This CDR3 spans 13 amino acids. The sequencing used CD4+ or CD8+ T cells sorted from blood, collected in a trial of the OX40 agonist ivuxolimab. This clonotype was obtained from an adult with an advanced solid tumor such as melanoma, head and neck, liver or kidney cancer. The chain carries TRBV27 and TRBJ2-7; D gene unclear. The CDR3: CASSLGKPYEQYF. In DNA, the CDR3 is TGTGCCAGCAGTTTGGGCAAACCCTACGAGCAGTACTTC.